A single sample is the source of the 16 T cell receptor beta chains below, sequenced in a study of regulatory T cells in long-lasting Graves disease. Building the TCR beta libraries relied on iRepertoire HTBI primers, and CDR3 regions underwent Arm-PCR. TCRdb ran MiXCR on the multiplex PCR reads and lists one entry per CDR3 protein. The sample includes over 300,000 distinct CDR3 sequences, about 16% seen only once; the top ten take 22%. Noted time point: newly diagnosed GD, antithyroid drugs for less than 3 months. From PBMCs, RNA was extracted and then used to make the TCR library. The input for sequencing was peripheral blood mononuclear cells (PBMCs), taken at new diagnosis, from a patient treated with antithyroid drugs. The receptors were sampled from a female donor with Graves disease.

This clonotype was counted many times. CDR3: CASSFVGDSAFF. CDR3 nucleotides: TGTGCCAGCAGTTTTGTCGGGGATTCAGCTTTCTTT. This chain connects TRBV12-3 or TRBV12-4 to TRBJ1-1; D remains ambiguous. This CDR3 region has 12 residues. The V end was cut by 3 bases, the J end by 10 bases, with 12 bases between.

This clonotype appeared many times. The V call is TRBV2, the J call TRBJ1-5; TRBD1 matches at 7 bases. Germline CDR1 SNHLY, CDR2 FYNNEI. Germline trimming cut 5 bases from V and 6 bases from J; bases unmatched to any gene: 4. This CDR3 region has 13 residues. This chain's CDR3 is CASSWGQSQPQHF. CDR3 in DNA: TGTGCCAGCAGTTGGGGACAGAGTCAGCCCCAGCATTTT.

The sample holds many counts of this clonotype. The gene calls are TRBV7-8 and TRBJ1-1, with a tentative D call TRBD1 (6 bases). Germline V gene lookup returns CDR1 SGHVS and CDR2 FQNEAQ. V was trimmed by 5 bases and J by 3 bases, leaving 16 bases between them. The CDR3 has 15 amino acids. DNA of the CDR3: TGTGCCAGCAGCGCTATCGACAGGCGGGACACTGAAGCTTTCTTT. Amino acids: CASSAIDRRDTEAFF.

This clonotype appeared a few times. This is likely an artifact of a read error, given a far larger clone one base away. CDR3 sequence (DNA): TGTGCCAGCAGCCAGGGATTGAACACTGAAACTTTCTTT. Amino acids: CASSQGLNTETFF. This chain links TRBV6-1 with TRBJ1-1; tentatively, D is TRBD1 (5 bases). Looked up from germline, CDR1 is MNHNS and CDR2 is SASEGT. The length of the CDR3 is 13 residues.

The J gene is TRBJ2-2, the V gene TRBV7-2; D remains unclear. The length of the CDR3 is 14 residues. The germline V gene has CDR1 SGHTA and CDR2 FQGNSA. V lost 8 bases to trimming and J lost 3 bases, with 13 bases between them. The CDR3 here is CASCSTMDTGELFF. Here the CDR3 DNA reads TGTGCCAGCTGCTCGACAATGGACACCGGGGAGCTGTTTTTT.

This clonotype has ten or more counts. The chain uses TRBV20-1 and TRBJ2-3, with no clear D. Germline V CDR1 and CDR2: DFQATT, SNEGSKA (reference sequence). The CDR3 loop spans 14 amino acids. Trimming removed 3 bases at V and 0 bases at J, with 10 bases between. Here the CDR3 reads CSASTATSTDTQYF. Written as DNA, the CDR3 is TGCAGTGCTAGCACAGCGACTAGCACAGATACGCAGTATTTT.

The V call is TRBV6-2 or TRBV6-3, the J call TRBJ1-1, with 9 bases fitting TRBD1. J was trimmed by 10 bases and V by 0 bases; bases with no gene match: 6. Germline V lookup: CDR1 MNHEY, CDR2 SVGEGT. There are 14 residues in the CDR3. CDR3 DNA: TGTGCCAGCAGTTACTCCGGGACAGGGTTCTCAGCTTTCTTT. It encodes CASSYSGTGFSAFF.

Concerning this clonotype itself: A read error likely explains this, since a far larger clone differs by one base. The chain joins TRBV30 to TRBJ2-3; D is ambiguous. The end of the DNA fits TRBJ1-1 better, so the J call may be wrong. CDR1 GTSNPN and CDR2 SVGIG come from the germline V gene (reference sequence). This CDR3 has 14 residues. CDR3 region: CAWSAGRWDTEAFF. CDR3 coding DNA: TGTGCCTGGAGTGCAGGACGGTGGGACACTGAAGCTTTCTTT.

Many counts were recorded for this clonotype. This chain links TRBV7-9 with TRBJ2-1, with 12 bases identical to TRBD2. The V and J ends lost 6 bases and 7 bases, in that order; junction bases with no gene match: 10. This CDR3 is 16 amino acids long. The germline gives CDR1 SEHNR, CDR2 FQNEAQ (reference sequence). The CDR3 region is CASSRAGLAGGNEQFF. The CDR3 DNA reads TGTGCCAGCAGTCGTGCGGGGCTAGCGGGAGGGAATGAGCAGTTCTTC.

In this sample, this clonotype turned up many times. The CDR3 DNA is TGTGCCAGCAGTGTAGGGACGGTAGCGTCAAAACTGTTTTTT. Its protein is CASSVGTVASKLFF. This chain uses TRBV28 with TRBJ1-4, with a weak D call TRBD1 (5 bases). CDR3 length: 14 residues. V lost 5 bases and J lost 10, with 17 bases in between. Germline CDR1 and CDR2: MDHEN and SYDVKM. The full variable domain, with the rest looked up from reference TRBV28 and TRBJ1-4, is DVKVTQSSRYLVKRTGEKVFLECVQDMDHENMFWYRQDPGLGLRLIYFSYDVKMKEKGDIPEGYSVSREKKERFSLILESASTNQTSMYLCASSVGTVASKLFFGSGTQLSVL.

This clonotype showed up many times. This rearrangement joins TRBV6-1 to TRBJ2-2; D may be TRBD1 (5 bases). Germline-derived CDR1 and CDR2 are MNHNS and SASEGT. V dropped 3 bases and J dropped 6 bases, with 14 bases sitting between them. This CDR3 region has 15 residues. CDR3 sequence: CASSDLTGRAGELFF. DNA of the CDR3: TGTGCCAGCAGTGACCTAACGGGCAGGGCCGGGGAGCTGTTTTTT.

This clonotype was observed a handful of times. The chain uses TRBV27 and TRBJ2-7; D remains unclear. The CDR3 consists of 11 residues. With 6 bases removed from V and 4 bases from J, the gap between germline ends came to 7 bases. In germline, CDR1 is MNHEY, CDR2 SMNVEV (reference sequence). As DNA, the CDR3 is TGTGCCAGCAGGGGAATATACGAGCAGTACTTC. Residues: CASRGIYEQYF.

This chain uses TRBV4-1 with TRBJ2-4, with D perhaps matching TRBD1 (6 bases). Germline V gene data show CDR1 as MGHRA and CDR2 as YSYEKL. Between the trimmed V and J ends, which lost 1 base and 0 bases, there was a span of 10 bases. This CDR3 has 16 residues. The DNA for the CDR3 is TGCGCCAGCAGCCAAGTGGTGGGGGCAGCCAAAAACATTCAGTACTTC. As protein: CASSQVVGAAKNIQYF.

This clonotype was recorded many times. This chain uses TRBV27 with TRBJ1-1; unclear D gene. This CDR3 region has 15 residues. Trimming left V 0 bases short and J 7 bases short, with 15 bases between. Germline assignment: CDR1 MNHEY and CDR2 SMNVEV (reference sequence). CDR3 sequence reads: CASSLSKVFVGEAFF. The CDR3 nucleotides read TGTGCCAGCAGTTTATCGAAGGTTTTCGTGGGTGAAGCTTTCTTT.

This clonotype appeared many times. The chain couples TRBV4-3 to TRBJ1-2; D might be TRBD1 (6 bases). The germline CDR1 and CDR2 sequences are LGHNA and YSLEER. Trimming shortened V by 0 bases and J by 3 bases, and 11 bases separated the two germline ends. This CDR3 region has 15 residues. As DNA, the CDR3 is TGCGCCAGCAGCCAAGAGTCGGGGGGCTACTATGGCTACACCTTC. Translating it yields CASSQESGGYYGYTF.

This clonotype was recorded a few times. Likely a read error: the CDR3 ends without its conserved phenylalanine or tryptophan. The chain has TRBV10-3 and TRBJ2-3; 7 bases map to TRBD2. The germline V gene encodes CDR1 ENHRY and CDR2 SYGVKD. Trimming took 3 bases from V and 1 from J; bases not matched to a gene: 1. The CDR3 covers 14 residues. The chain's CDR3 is CAISDTSGTDTQYL. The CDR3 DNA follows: TGTGCCATCAGTGACACTAGCGGCACAGATACGCAGTATCTT.